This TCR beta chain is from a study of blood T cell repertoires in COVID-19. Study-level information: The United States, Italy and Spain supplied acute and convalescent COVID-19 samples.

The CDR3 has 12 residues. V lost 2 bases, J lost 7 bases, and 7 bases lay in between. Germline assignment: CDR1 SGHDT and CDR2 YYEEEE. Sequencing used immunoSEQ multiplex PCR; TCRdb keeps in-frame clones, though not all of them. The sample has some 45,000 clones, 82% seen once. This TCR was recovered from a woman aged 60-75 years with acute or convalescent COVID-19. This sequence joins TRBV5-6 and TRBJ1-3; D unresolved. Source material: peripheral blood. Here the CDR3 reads CASSFVSNTIYF. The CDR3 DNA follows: TGTGCCAGCAGCTTCGTCTCCAACACCATATATTTT.